These 6 T cell receptor beta chains came from one sample sequenced in a study of response to subunit inactivated influenza vaccine. TCRdb used MiXCR to reprocess the RT-PCR reads, holding one entry per CDR3 protein. The sample carries about 540,000 distinct CDR3 sequences, roughly a quarter recorded once. In addition, the sample was reused for a study of T cells expressing NK-cell markers. That study adds: What made the TCR beta cDNA was 5'RACE template switching with UMIs.

Sequencing used CD4+ T cells sorted from PBMCs, obtained approximately 13 days after vaccination. Receptors originate from a man aged 50-59 years who received an inactivated influenza vaccine.

This clonotype appeared once. The chain combines TRBV20-1 with TRBJ2-5; perhaps TRBD2 as D (6 bases). Germline V gene data show CDR1 as DFQATT and CDR2 as SNEGSKA (reference sequence). The germline V and J ends were trimmed by 6 bases and 2 bases, with 19 bases remaining between them. This CDR3 is built from 15 residues. CDR3 sequence reads: CSAGGLGRGQETQYF. Written as DNA, the CDR3 is TGCAGTGCCGGGGGTTTAGGGAGAGGGCAAGAGACCCAGTACTTC.

This clonotype came up many times. The genes are TRBV29-1 and TRBJ2-1, with TRBD1 as a possible D gene (6 bases). The CDR3 is 15 amino acids. Germline CDR1 reads SQVTM; CDR2 reads ANQGSEA. The V gene lost 0 bases and the J gene lost 7 bases, with 16 bases spanning the gap. CDR3 residues: CSVEDRQGNENEQFF. CDR3 nucleotides: TGCAGCGTTGAAGATCGGCAGGGGAACGAGAATGAGCAGTTCTTC.

The J gene is TRBJ2-5, the V gene TRBV24-1; D may match TRBD1 or TRBD2 (5 bases each). V dropped 5 bases and J dropped 4 bases, with 10 bases sitting between them. CDR1 and CDR2 from the germline V gene are KGHDR and SFDVKD. The CDR3 is made up of 13 amino acids. CDR3 sequence reads: CATSVKGPETQYF. CDR3 DNA sequence: TGTGCCACCAGTGTAAAGGGACCAGAGACCCAGTACTTC.

In its sample, this clonotype was seen a few times. The V call is TRBV27, the J call TRBJ1-5; TRBD1 might be the D (5 bases). From germline, CDR1 is MNHEY and CDR2 SMNVEV (reference sequence). The CDR3 runs to 14 residues. V was shortened by 3 bases and J by 6 bases, with 12 bases between the two germline ends. CDR3: CASSFRANVQPQHF. CDR3 DNA: TGTGCCAGCAGTTTCAGGGCGAATGTTCAGCCCCAGCATTTT.

This clonotype was recorded a few times. The V call is TRBV20-1, the J call TRBJ2-1; weak D call: TRBD1 (6 bases). Germline CDR1 and CDR2: DFQATT and SNEGSKA (reference sequence). This CDR3 comprises 13 residues. Trimming took off 1 base at V and 9 bases at J, with 13 bases between the two ends. The CDR3 sequence is CSARGLGAGEQFF. CDR3 DNA: TGCAGTGCTAGAGGGTTGGGGGCGGGTGAGCAGTTCTTC.

This clonotype came up many times. The V gene is TRBV7-8, the J gene TRBJ2-7; 9 positions agree with TRBD2. The CDR3 sequence is 14 residues long. With 3 bases clipped from V and 5 bases from J, the junction kept 5 bases outside the gene matches. Germline CDR1 SGHVS, CDR2 FQNEAQ. The CDR3 loop is CASSFSGRIDEQYF. The CDR3 DNA sequence: TGTGCCAGCAGCTTTAGCGGGAGAATTGACGAGCAGTACTTC.